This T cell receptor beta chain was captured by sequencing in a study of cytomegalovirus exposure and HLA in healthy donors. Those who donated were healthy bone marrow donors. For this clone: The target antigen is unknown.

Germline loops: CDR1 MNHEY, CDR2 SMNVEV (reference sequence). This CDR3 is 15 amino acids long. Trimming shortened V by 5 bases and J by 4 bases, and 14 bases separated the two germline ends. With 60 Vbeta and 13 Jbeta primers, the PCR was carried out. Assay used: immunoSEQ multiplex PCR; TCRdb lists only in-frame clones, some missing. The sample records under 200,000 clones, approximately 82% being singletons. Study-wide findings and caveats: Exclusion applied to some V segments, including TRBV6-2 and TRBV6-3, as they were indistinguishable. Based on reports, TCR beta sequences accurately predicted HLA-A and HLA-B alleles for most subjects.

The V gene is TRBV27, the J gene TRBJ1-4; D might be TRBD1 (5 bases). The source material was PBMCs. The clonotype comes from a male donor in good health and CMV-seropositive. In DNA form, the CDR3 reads TGTGCCAGCAGTCCCCATCAGGGAATTAATGAAAAACTGTTTTTT. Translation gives CASSPHQGINEKLFF.